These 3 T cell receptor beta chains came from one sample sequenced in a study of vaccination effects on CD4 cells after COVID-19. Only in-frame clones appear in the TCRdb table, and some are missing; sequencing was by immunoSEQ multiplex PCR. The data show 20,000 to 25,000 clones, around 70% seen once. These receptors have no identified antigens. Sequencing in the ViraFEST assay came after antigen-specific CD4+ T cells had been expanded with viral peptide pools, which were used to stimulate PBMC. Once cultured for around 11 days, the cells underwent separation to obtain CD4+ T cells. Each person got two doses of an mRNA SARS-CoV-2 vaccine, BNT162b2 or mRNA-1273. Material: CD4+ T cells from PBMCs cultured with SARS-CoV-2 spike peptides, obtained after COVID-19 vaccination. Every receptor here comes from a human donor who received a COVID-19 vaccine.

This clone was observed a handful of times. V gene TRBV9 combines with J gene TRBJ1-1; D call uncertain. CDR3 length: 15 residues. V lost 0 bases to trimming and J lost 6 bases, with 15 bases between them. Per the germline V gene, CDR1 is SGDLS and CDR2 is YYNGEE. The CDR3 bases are TGTGCCAGCAGCGTAGCGGGGTGGGAGGTCGCTGAAGCTTTCTTT. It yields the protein CASSVAGWEVAEAFF.

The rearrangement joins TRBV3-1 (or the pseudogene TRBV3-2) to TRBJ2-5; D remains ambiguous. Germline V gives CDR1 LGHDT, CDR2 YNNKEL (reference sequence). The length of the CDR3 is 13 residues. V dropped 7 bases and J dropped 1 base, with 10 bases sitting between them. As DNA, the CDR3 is TGTGCCAGCACCCTGGGTCGCCAAGAGACCCAGTACTTC. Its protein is CASTLGRQETQYF.

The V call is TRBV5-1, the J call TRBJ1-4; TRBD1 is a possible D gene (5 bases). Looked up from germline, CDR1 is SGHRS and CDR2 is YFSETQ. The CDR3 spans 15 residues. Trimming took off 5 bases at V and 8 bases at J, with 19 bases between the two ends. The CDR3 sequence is CASRSAGQVREKLFF. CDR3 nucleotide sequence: TGCGCCAGCAGATCCGCAGGGCAAGTACGGGAAAAACTGTTTTTT.